Described below is a single T cell receptor (beta chain) sequence and its context. The antigen is undetermined. This may be a read error, as it is one base from a much larger clone. This specimen comes from a study of T-cell reconstitution after alpha-beta-depleted transplantation in children. Broader study findings: As was reported, about two months after transplant, alpha-beta T cells came from several hundred expanded graft clones.

CDR3 size: 13 residues. Deletions cut 3 bases from V and 2 bases from J, with 8 bases between. Germline lookup yields CDR1 DFQATT and CDR2 SNEGSKA (reference sequence). Unique molecular identifiers were used in preparing the TCRbeta library. TCRdb re-called the PCR reads through MiXCR, storing one row per CDR3 protein. The sample lists 440,000 or so distinct CDR3 sequences; 43% were seen once. The sequencing used PBMCs, collected before TCRalphabeta/CD19-depleted stem cell transplant. The clonotype comes from a girl aged 2 to 9 with aplastic anemia, due to receive a stem cell transplant. The chain couples TRBV20-1 to TRBJ1-3; perhaps TRBD1 as D (5 bases). CDR3 coding DNA: TGCAGTGCTAGTATGGGGGCTGGAAACACCATATATTTT. Amino acids: CSASMGAGNTIYF.